The clone carrying this TCR beta chain has a single count. The antigen is not known. This sample was taken from a study of cytomegalovirus exposure and HLA in healthy donors. Study-level points and caveats: In vitro work confirmed that a few CMV-associated chains recognize CMV antigens.

Germline CDR1 reads SQVTM; CDR2 reads ANQGSEA. The J segment lost 0 bases and the V segment lost 6 bases, leaving 7 bases of the junction unmatched. The CDR3 spans 14 residues. Primers for the PCR totalled 60 Vbeta and 13 Jbeta. The repertoire was sequenced with immunoSEQ multiplex PCR; TCRdb's copy has only in-frame clones and lacks some. The sample records some 190,000 clones, around four fifths being singletons. This TCR was sampled from a woman aged 40 to 50 in good health and CMV-seronegative. V is TRBV29-1 and J is TRBJ1-1; the match to TRBD1 covers 7 bases. The sample taken for sequencing was PBMCs. In DNA form, the CDR3 reads TGCAGCGTAGCCAGGGGGGCGATGAACACTGAAGCTTTCTTT. The encoded protein is CSVARGAMNTEAFF.